Included here is one TCR beta chain sequence, with context. The data derive from a study of somatic mutations in cytotoxic T cells in rheumatoid arthritis. Measured with immunoSEQ multiplex PCR; TCRdb has only the in-frame clones, and not every one. This repertoire shows about 2,800 clones, approximately 61% found once; its top ten account for 10% to 15%. The CDR3 is made up of 17 amino acids. Germline V gene sequence: CDR1 SGHRS, CDR2 YFSETQ. Germline trimming cut 0 bases from V and 0 bases from J; bases unmatched to any gene: 5. This receptor was obtained from a woman aged 18 to 35 with rheumatoid arthritis. This sequence joins TRBV5-1 and TRBJ2-5, with 10 bases aligning to TRBD2. The sample taken for sequencing was CD8+ T cells sorted from synovial fluid. The CDR3 reads CASSLAWSGGDQETQYF. The CDR3 coding sequence is TGCGCCAGCAGCTTGGCCTGGAGCGGGGGGGACCAAGAGACCCAGTACTTC.